Listed below are T cell receptor beta chains from one sample, sequenced in a study of T cells in Graves' hyperthyroidism and ophthalmopathy. A single record per CDR3 protein comes from TCRdb applying MiXCR to the multiplex PCR reads. The table lists around 340,000 distinct CDR3 sequences, about 15% of them singletons, with 30% to 40% in the top ten. The sample taken for sequencing was blood. The source of these receptors is a woman in her 30s with Graves' hyperthyroidism that later progressed to Graves' ophthalmopathy. Both conserved end residues are part of each CDR3. The order of the fields is J gene, V gene, D gene, clone size, CDR3 protein, CDR3 DNA. The D gene is left open where the match is weak. Size values are once, few and many counts, or a class for expanded clones, and some rows have none.

j_call: TRBJ2-5
v_call: TRBV28
d_call: -
clone_size: many
cdr3_aa: CASGRNQETQYF
cdr3_nt: TGTGCCAGCGGAAGGAATCAAGAGACCCAGTACTTC

j_call: TRBJ2-1
v_call: TRBV6-1
d_call: -
clone_size: -
cdr3_aa: CARGALAAFNEQFF
cdr3_nt: TGTGCCAGGGGGGCATTGGCGGCCTTCAATGAGCAGTTCTTC

j_call: TRBJ1-6
v_call: TRBV19
d_call: -
clone_size: many
cdr3_aa: CASSIASVDSPLHF
cdr3_nt: TGTGCCAGTAGTATCGCCAGTGTTGATTCACCCCTCCACTTT

j_call: TRBJ1-1
v_call: TRBV6-1
d_call: -
clone_size: many
cdr3_aa: CASTTRGANTEAFF
cdr3_nt: TGTGCCAGCACCACTCGAGGGGCGAACACTGAAGCTTTCTTT

j_call: TRBJ2-7
v_call: TRBV11-2
d_call: TRBD2
clone_size: many
cdr3_aa: CASSLEGYSGSSDEQYF
cdr3_nt: TGTGCCAGCAGCTTAGAAGGCTATAGCGGGAGTTCCGACGAGCAGTACTTC

j_call: TRBJ1-1
v_call: TRBV20-1
d_call: -
clone_size: few
cdr3_aa: CSARGVVNTEAFF
cdr3_nt: TGCAGTGCTAGAGGGGTGGTGAACACTGAAGCTTTCTTT

j_call: TRBJ2-5
v_call: TRBV29-1
d_call: -
clone_size: many
cdr3_aa: CSVVYAQETQYF
cdr3_nt: TGCAGCGTTGTATATGCCCAAGAGACCCAGTACTTC

j_call: TRBJ1-2
v_call: TRBV28
d_call: -
clone_size: many
cdr3_aa: CASSFMLANYGYTF
cdr3_nt: TGTGCCAGCAGTTTTATGTTAGCTAACTATGGCTACACCTTC

j_call: TRBJ1-1
v_call: TRBV2
d_call: -
clone_size: -
cdr3_aa: CASRFRVITEAFF
cdr3_nt: TGTGCCAGTAGATTCAGAGTAATCACTGAAGCTTTCTTT

j_call: TRBJ1-1
v_call: TRBV28
d_call: -
clone_size: many
cdr3_aa: CASSSPTGRPEAFF
cdr3_nt: TGTGCCAGCAGTTCGCCAACAGGGAGACCTGAAGCTTTCTTT

j_call: TRBJ2-2
v_call: TRBV7-9
d_call: -
clone_size: few
cdr3_aa: CASSPQDTGELFF
cdr3_nt: TGTGCCAGCAGCCCTCAAGACACCGGGGAGCTGTTTTTT

j_call: TRBJ1-1
v_call: TRBV13
d_call: TRBD1
clone_size: many
cdr3_aa: CASSLGDRQGAFF
cdr3_nt: TGTGCCAGCAGCTTAGGCGATAGACAGGGAGCTTTCTTT

j_call: TRBJ2-7
v_call: TRBV2
d_call: TRBD2
clone_size: few
cdr3_aa: CASSEDLGAGVYEQYF
cdr3_nt: TGTGCCAGCAGTGAAGACCTCGGGGCGGGAGTCTACGAGCAGTACTTC

j_call: TRBJ1-2
v_call: TRBV5-1
d_call: TRBD1
clone_size: many
cdr3_aa: CASSTRDRNYGYTF
cdr3_nt: TGCGCCAGCAGCACGCGGGACAGGAACTATGGCTACACCTTC

j_call: TRBJ2-7
v_call: TRBV4-1
d_call: TRBD2
clone_size: many
cdr3_aa: CASSQESGRVEQYF
cdr3_nt: TGCGCCAGCAGCCAAGAGTCCGGGAGGGTCGAGCAGTACTTC

j_call: TRBJ1-2
v_call: TRBV20-1
d_call: -
clone_size: -
cdr3_aa: CSASPRVAFRDYTF
cdr3_nt: TGCAGTGCTTCCCCAAGGGTGGCGTTTAGGGACTACACCTTC

j_call: TRBJ2-7
v_call: TRBV20-1
d_call: TRBD2
clone_size: few
cdr3_aa: CSASSGDHYEQYF
cdr3_nt: TGCAGTGCTTCTAGCGGGGACCACTACGAGCAGTACTTC

j_call: TRBJ1-5
v_call: TRBV12-3/TRBV12-4
d_call: -
clone_size: few
cdr3_aa: CASSLGTVDQPQHF
cdr3_nt: TGTGCCAGCAGTTTAGGGACAGTAGATCAGCCCCAGCATTTT

j_call: TRBJ2-1
v_call: TRBV20-1
d_call: -
clone_size: many
cdr3_aa: CSAPAMYEQFF
cdr3_nt: TGCAGTGCCCCAGCGATGTATGAGCAGTTCTTC

j_call: TRBJ2-7
v_call: TRBV20-1
d_call: TRBD2
clone_size: -
cdr3_aa: CSARSRGGSTYEQYF
cdr3_nt: TGCAGTGCTAGGTCCCGGGGGGGGTCAACCTACGAGCAGTACTTC

j_call: TRBJ2-5
v_call: TRBV5-1
d_call: -
clone_size: many
cdr3_aa: CASRLGFSSETQYF
cdr3_nt: TGCGCCAGCAGGCTTGGTTTCAGTAGTGAGACCCAGTACTTC

j_call: TRBJ2-2
v_call: TRBV29-1
d_call: TRBD1
clone_size: many
cdr3_aa: CSAGDRVDTGELFF
cdr3_nt: TGCAGCGCCGGGGACAGGGTGGACACCGGGGAGCTGTTTTTT

j_call: TRBJ1-1
v_call: TRBV18
d_call: TRBD1
clone_size: -
cdr3_aa: CASSPQTGGTEAFF
cdr3_nt: TGTGCCAGCTCACCACAAACAGGGGGCACTGAAGCTTTCTTT

j_call: TRBJ2-7
v_call: TRBV20-1
d_call: -
clone_size: many
cdr3_aa: CSARDLGGAKNEQYF
cdr3_nt: TGCAGTGCTAGAGATCTAGGGGGGGCTAAGAACGAGCAGTACTTC